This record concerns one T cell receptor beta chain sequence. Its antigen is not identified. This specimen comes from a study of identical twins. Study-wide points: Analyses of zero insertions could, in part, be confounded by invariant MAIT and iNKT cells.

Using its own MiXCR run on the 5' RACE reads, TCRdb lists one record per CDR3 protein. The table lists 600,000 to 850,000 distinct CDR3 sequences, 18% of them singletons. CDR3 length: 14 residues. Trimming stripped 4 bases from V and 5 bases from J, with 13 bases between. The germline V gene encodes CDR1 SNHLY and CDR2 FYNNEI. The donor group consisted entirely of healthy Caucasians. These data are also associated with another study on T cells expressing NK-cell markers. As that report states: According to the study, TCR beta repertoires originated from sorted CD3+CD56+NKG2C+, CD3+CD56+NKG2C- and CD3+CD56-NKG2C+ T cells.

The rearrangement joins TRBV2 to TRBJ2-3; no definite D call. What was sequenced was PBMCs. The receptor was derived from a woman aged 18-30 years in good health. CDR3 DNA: TGTGCCAGCAGTGGGACCTCAATTAGAGATACGCAGTATTTT. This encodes CASSGTSIRDTQYF.